This TCR beta chain comes out of a study of regulatory and conventional T cells in RAG deficiency. Blood CD4+ CD25-high CD127-low regulatory T cells supplied the genomic DNA template. TCRdb's table, derived via immunoSEQ multiplex PCR, lists solely in-frame clones and lacks some. In the table there are fewer than 9,500 clones, 80% to 95% of which are singletons. V gave up 0 bases and J gave up 7 bases, with 11 bases separating them. The CDR3 contains 13 residues. Looked up from germline, CDR1 is SGHRS and CDR2 is YFSETQ. This same sample was also part of a study on regulatory T cells. From that paper: The PCR used 52 TRBV and 13 TRBJ primers.

The chain employs TRBV5-1 and TRBJ2-7; unclear D gene. Sequenced sample: CD127- CD25+ CD4+ Tregs sorted from blood. This receptor was obtained from a human donor in good health. The CDR3 bases are TGCGCCAGCAGCTTGGCCCCACCCAGGGAGCAGTACTTC. Protein: CASSLAPPREQYF.